This T cell receptor beta chain was sequenced during a study of cytomegalovirus exposure and HLA in healthy donors. For the study at large: The Caucasian-associated ancestry cluster held around 81% of 350 to 450 genotyped donors. Broader study findings: When a later analysis was performed, an Asian-associated ancestry cluster reportedly had fewer N-insertions than the approximately 680-donor mean.

The germline V gene has CDR1 MNHEY and CDR2 SMNVEV (reference sequence). The CDR3 contains 11 residues. 13 Jbeta primers and 60 Vbeta primers were used for the PCR. The table came from immunoSEQ multiplex PCR; TCRdb's copy has only in-frame clones and leaves some out. This sample has more than 95,000 clones, with around 72% found just once. On this clone: Its cognate antigen is unknown.

Sequencing was done on a sample of PBMCs. The sequence was collected from a male donor in good health and CMV-seronegative. The chain couples TRBV27 to TRBJ2-5; D may be TRBD1 (5 bases). The DNA matches TRBJ2-7 better at its end, which makes the J call doubtful. CDR3 loop: CASRTEYEQYF. The CDR3 region has the DNA TGTGCCAGCAGGACAGAGTACGAGCAGTACTTC.